This passage covers 4 T cell receptor beta chains from one sample sequenced in a study of T cells after yellow fever vaccination. MiXCR was run by TCRdb on the 5' RACE reads, yielding one entry per CDR3 protein. The data hold 200,000 to 250,000 distinct CDR3 sequences, with roughly 3% observed a single time. Sequencing was performed on CD4+ T cells sorted from PBMCs, taken 10 days after the yellow fever booster vaccination. The source is a man aged 18 to 35 who received the YFV17D yellow fever vaccine.

This clonotype appeared many times. The gene calls are TRBV12-3 or TRBV12-4 and TRBJ1-1, with D tentatively TRBD1 (5 bases). Trimming stripped 6 bases from V and 6 bases from J, with 8 bases between. The CDR3 covers 11 residues. CDR3 region: CASSRGAEAFF. The CDR3 nucleotides are TGTGCCAGCAGCCGGGGGGCTGAAGCTTTCTTT.

This clonotype was counted many times. The V and J genes are TRBV18 and TRBJ1-1; the D is unclear. CDR1 is KGHSH, CDR2 LQKENI, per germline. The CDR3 spans 14 residues. V was cut by 4 bases and J by 3 bases, with 12 bases left in between. CDR3 coding DNA: TGTGCCAGCTCACTATCCAAATGGGACACTGAAGCTTTCTTT. Translating gives CASSLSKWDTEAFF.

This clonotype showed up many times. The rearrangement joins TRBV5-5 to TRBJ2-5, with 9 bases identical to TRBD2. J gave up 5 bases and V 0 bases, and 5 bases lay outside the gene matches. The length of the CDR3 is 15 residues. From germline, CDR1 is SGHKS and CDR2 YYEKEE (reference sequence). In nucleotides, the CDR3 is TGTGCCAGCAGCTTGGGACTAGCGGTAGGGGAGACCCAGTACTTC. It encodes CASSLGLAVGETQYF.

This clonotype has a handful of counts. This chain links TRBV6-5 with TRBJ2-6; D unclear. Germline loops: CDR1 MNHEY, CDR2 SVGAGI. Trimming stripped 1 base from V and 0 bases from J, with 10 bases between. The CDR3 runs to 17 residues. CDR3 nucleotide sequence: TGTGCCAGCAGTTACTTTGCGGCAGGCTCTGGGGCCAACGTCCTGACTTTC. It translates to CASSYFAAGSGANVLTF.